One sample yielded the 7 T cell receptor beta chains listed below, sequenced in a study of cytomegalovirus exposure and HLA in healthy donors (dated by TCRdb to about 2017). The library was made by the immunoSEQ multiplex PCR assay. A mixture of 60 forward primers for TCR Vbeta segments and 13 reverse primers for TCR Jbeta segments was used in the multiplex PCR. The table was pulled from immuneACCESS by TCRdb, which kept in-frame rearrangements only. Such tables lose some clones; where checked, under half of the loss comes from unresolved V genes, and the rest has no known cause. The sample table shows some 180,000 clones, and roughly 77% are seen once. The biggest ten clones account for under 3% of the sample. The sequenced sample was PBMCs. These receptors originate from a woman aged 25 to 39 in good health and CMV-seropositive.

The rearrangement uses TRBV5-1 and TRBJ2-7; tentative D call: TRBD2 (6 bases). Germline values: CDR1 SGHRS, CDR2 YFSETQ. Trimming took off 0 bases at V and 2 bases at J, with 12 bases between the two ends. CDR3 length equals 15 residues. DNA for the CDR3: TGCGCCAGCAGCTTGGGGAGGGCGGAACCCTACGAGCAGTACTTC. Translating gives CASSLGRAEPYEQYF.

This rearrangement joins TRBV16 to TRBJ1-5, with D tentatively TRBD1 (6 bases). The CDR3 sequence is 15 residues long. Trimming removed 0 bases at V and 6 bases at J, with 12 bases between. Germline CDR1 KGHSY, CDR2 FQNENV. DNA for the CDR3: TGTGCCAGCAGCCAATCGTCCAGGGGCAGTCAGCCCCAGCATTTT. Amino acid sequence: CASSQSSRGSQPQHF.

V usage is TRBV11-2 and J usage is TRBJ2-1; a possible D gene is TRBD2 (7 bases). The CDR3 sequence is 15 residues long. From germline, CDR1 is SGHAT and CDR2 FQNNGV. V dropped 4 bases and J dropped 3 bases, with 13 bases sitting between them. This chain's CDR3 is CASSWSGGLYNEQFF. CDR3 in DNA: TGTGCCAGCAGCTGGTCCGGGGGGCTCTACAATGAGCAGTTCTTC. The full variable domain, rest sourced from reference TRBV11-2 and TRBJ2-1, is EAGVAQSPRYKIIEKRQSVAFWCNPISGHATLYWYQQILGQGPKLLIQFQNNGVVDDSQLPKDRFSAERLKGVDSTLKIQPAKLEDSAVYLCASSWSGGLYNEQFFGPGTRLTVL.

This sequence joins TRBV5-1 and TRBJ2-3; 11 bases align to TRBD1. The CDR3 has 15 amino acids. After removal of 2 bases from V and 4 bases from J, the junction contained 3 bases not matched to a gene. In germline, CDR1 is SGHRS, CDR2 YFSETQ. The CDR3 sequence: CASSFTGQGADTQYF. The CDR3 bases are TGCGCCAGCAGCTTTACGGGACAGGGGGCAGATACGCAGTATTTT.

V and J are TRBV4-2 and TRBJ1-6, with D possibly TRBD1 on 5 matching bases. The CDR3 runs 16 residues. V was shortened by 0 bases and J by 6 bases, with 12 bases between the two germline ends. CDR1 and CDR2 (germline): LGHNA, YNFKEQ. Here the CDR3 reads CASSQEKGQGNSPLHF. CDR3 DNA sequence: TGTGCCAGCAGCCAAGAAAAAGGCCAGGGTAATTCACCCCTCCACTTT.

The V and J genes are TRBV6-1 and TRBJ1-5, with D unclear. Germline V gives CDR1 MNHNS, CDR2 SASEGT. Between the trimmed V and J ends, which lost 8 bases and 0 bases, there was a span of 14 bases. CDR3 length equals 15 residues. In DNA, the CDR3 is TGTGCCAGCCATCCAGCGACCTATAGCAATCAGCCCCAGCATTTT. Residues: CASHPATYSNQPQHF.

V usage is TRBV30 and J usage is TRBJ2-7; TRBD1 agrees at 10 bases. V was clipped by 4 bases and J by 4 bases; unmatched bases: 7. The CDR3 spans 14 residues. Per the germline V gene, CDR1 is GTSNPN and CDR2 is SVGIG (reference sequence). In DNA form, the CDR3 reads TGTGCCTGGAAAACCCGGGACAGGGGTTACGAGCAGTACTTC. Encoded protein: CAWKTRDRGYEQYF.